The rows below give T cell receptor beta chains drawn from one sample of a study of blood T cell repertoires in COVID-19. Assay used: immunoSEQ multiplex PCR; TCRdb lists only in-frame clones, some missing. The sample holds about 61,000 clones, 80% to 90% seen once. Sample: peripheral blood. The source of these receptors is a woman aged 80 or over with active COVID-19. CDR3s leave out the opening cysteine and the closing phenylalanine or tryptophan.

v_call: TRBV24-1
cdr3_aa: ATSDSSRGGLRYNSPLH

v_call: TRBV7-7
cdr3_aa: ASSPLAGVGTGELF

v_call: TRBV11-2
cdr3_aa: ASSGDRNTEAF

v_call: TRBV7-3
cdr3_aa: ASSSEGAEAGELF

v_call: TRBV30
cdr3_aa: AWSGQFNTEAF

v_call: TRBV18
cdr3_aa: ASSPQRQQNTEAF

v_call: TRBV12-3/TRBV12-4
cdr3_aa: ASSFQRDEQF

v_call: TRBV20-1
cdr3_aa: SASGAYEQY

v_call: TRBV19
cdr3_aa: ASTSPGGGTYEQY

v_call: TRBV6-6
cdr3_aa: ATGTGNTEAF

v_call: TRBV10-3
cdr3_aa: AISDRGQDTQY

v_call: TRBV5-6
cdr3_aa: ASSPTGLASYEQY

v_call: TRBV7-2
cdr3_aa: ASSPGQPFNEQF

v_call: TRBV28
cdr3_aa: ASSLYLGGNQPQH

v_call: TRBV7-8
cdr3_aa: ASSLDPGQDYEQY